There are many counts of the clone carrying this T cell receptor beta chain. One entry per CDR3 protein results from TCRdb running MiXCR on the 5' RACE reads. The sample carries some 62,000 distinct CDR3 sequences, 22% recorded once. This sequence was found in a female donor with breast cancer. The sample comprised memory CD4+ T cells sorted from a lymph node. The subset denotes: memory CD4+ T cells, CD4+CD45RO+CD25-.

CDR3 loop: CASSRDTMNTEAFF. CDR3 bases: TGCGCCAGCAGCCGAGACACCATGAACACTGAAGCTTTCTTT. The V gene is TRBV5-1, the J gene TRBJ1-1; no firm D call. The CDR3 runs 14 residues. Germline V lookup: CDR1 SGHRS, CDR2 YFSETQ. V lost 4 bases, J lost 0 bases, and 10 bases lay in between.